This TCR beta chain was obtained from a study of technical replicates of blood from a handful of donors. Assay: immunoSEQ multiplex PCR; the TCRdb copy retains only in-frame clones and omits some. This sample carries more than 90,000 clones, under 97% of them seen once, and the ten largest clones take approximately 0.21%. The V gene end was trimmed by 0 bases and the J gene end by 8 bases; junction bases not matched to a gene: 7. Looked up from germline, CDR1 is SGDLS and CDR2 is YYNGEE. The CDR3 is 14 residues long. The TCR originated in a human donor in good health. This rearrangement joins TRBV9 to TRBJ1-2; TRBD1 agrees at 7 bases. The sequenced material came from T cells isolated from PBMCs. The CDR3, as DNA: TGTGCCAGCAGCGTAGGAGACAGGGATAGAGGCTACACCTTC. Amino acid sequence: CASSVGDRDRGYTF. Variable domain in full (rest from reference TRBV9 and TRBJ1-2): DSGVTQTPKHLITATGQRVTLRCSPRSGDLSVYWYQQSLDQGLQFLIQYYNGEERAKGNILERFSAQQFPDLHSELNLSSLELGDSALYFCASSVGDRDRGYTFGSGTRLTVV.